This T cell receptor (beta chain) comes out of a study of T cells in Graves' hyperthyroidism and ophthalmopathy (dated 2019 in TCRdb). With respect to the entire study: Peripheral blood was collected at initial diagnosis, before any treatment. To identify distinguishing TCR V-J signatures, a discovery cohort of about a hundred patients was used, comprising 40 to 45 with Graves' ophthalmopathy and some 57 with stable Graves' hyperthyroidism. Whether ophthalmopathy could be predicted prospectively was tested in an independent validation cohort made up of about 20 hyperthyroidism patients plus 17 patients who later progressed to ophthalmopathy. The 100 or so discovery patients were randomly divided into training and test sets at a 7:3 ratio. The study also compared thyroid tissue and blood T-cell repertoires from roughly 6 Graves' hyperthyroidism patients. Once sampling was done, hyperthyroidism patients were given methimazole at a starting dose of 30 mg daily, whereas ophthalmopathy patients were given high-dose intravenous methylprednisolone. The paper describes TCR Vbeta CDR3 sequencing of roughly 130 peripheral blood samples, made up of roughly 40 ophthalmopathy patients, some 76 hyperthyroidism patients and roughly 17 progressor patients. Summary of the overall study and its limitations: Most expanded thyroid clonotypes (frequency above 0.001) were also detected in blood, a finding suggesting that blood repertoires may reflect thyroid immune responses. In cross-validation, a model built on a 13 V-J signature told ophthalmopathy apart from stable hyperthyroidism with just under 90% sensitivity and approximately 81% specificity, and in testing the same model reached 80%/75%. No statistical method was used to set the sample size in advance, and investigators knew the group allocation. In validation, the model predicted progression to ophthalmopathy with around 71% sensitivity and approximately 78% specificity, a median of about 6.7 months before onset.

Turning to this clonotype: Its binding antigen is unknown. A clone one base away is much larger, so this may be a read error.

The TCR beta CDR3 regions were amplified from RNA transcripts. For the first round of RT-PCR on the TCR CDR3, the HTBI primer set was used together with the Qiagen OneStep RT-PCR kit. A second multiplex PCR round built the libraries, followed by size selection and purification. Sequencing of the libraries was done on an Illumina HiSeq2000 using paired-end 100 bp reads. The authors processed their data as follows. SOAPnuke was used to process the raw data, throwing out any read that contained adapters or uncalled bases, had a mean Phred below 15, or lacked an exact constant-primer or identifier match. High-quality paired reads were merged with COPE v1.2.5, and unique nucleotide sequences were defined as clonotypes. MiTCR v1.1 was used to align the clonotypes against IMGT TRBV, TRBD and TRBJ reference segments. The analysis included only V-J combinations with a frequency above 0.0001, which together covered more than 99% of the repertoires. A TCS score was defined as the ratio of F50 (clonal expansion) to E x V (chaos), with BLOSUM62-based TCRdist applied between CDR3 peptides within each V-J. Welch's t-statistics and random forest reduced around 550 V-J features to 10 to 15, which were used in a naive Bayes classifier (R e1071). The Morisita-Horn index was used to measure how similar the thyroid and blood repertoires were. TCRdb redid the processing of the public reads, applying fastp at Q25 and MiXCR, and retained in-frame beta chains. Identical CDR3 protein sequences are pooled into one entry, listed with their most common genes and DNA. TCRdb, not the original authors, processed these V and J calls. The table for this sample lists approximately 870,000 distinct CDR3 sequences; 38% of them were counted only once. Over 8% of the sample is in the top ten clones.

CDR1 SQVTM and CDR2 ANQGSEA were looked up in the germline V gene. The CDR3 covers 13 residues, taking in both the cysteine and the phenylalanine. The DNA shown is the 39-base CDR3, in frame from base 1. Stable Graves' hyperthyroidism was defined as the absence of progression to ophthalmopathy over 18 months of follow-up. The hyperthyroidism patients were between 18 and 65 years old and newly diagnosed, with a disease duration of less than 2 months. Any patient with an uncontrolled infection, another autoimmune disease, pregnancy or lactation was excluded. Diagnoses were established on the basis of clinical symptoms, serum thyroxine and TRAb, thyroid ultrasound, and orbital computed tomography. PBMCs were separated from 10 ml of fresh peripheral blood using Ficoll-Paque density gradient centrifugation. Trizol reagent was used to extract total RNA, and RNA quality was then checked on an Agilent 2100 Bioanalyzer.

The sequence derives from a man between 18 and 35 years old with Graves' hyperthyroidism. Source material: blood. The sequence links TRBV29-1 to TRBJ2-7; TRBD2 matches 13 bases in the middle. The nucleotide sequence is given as TGCAGCGTCGGGACTAGCGGGATGAACGAGCGGTACTTC. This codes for CSVGTSGMNERYF.